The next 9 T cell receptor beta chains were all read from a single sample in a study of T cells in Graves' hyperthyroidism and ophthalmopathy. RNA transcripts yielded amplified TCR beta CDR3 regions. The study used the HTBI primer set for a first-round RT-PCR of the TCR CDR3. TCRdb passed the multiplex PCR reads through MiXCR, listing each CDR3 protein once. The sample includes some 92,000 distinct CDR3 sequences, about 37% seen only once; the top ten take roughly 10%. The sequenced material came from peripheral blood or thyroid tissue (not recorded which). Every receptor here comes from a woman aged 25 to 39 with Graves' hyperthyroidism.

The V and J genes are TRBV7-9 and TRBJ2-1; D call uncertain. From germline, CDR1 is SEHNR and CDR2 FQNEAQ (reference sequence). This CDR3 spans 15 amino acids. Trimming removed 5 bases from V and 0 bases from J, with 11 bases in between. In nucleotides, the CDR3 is TGTGCCAGCAGCCCAATGAGGAGCTCCTACAATGAGCAGTTCTTC. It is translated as CASSPMRSSYNEQFF.

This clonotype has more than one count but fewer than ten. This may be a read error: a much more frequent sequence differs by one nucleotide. This CDR3 reads CASSFGAFSENTIYF. As DNA, the CDR3 is TGTGCCAGCAGTTTTGGGGCTTTCTCTGAAAACACCATATATTTT. The chain couples TRBV6-5 to TRBJ1-3, with D possibly being TRBD1 (5 bases). The germline CDR1 and CDR2 sequences are MNHEY and SVGAGI. The length of the CDR3 is 15 residues.

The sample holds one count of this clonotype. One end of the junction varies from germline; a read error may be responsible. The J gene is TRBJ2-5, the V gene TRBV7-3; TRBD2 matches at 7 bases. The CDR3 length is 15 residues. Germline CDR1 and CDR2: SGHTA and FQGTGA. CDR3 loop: CASSPTGTTQETQYF. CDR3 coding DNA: TGTGCCAGCAGCCCGACCGGGACTACCCAAGAGACTCAGTACTTC.

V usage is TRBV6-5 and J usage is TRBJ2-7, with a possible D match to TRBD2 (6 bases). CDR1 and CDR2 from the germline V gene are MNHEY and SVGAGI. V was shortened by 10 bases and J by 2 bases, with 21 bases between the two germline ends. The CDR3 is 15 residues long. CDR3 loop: CAITMGTRGPYEQYF. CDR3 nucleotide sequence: TGTGCCATCACCATGGGGACTCGAGGGCCCTACGAGCAGTACTTC.

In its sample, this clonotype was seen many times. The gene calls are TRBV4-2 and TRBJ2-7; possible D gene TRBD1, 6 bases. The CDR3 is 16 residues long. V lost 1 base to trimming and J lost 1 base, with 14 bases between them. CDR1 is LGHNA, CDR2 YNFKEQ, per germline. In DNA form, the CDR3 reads TGTGCCAGCAGCCAAGGCCGACAGGCCCTTTCCTACGAGCAGTACTTC. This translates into CASSQGRQALSYEQYF.

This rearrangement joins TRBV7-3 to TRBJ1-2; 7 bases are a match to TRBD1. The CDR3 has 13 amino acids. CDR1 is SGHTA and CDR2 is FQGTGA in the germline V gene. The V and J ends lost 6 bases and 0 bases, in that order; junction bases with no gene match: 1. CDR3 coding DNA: TGTGCCAGCAGGAGGGGGCCTAACTATGGCTACACCTTC. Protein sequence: CASRRGPNYGYTF.

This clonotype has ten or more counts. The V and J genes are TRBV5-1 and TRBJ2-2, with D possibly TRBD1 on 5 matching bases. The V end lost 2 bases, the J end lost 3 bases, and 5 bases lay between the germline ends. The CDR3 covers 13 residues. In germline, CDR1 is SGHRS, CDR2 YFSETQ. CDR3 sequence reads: CASSLQDTGELFF. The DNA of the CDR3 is TGCGCCAGCAGCTTACAGGACACCGGGGAGCTGTTTTTT.

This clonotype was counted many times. This CDR3 reads CSAPENGRDGYTF. The CDR3 region has the DNA TGCAGTGCCCCTGAAAACGGCAGGGACGGCTACACCTTC. The J gene is TRBJ1-2, the V gene TRBV20-1, with D possibly TRBD1 on 5 matching bases. The V gene's germline CDR1 is DFQATT and CDR2 SNEGSKA (reference sequence). CDR3 size: 13 residues. V shed 6 bases and J shed 8 bases, with 19 bases lying between them.

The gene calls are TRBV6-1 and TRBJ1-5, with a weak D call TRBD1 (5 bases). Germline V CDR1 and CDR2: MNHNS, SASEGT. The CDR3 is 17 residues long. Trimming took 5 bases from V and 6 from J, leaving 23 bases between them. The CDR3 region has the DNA TGTGCCAGCAGTTTTTGGTCTGGGGGGTCTGGTAGTCAGCCCCAGCATTTT. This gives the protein CASSFWSGGSGSQPQHF.